This T cell receptor beta chain derives from a study of blood T cell repertoires in COVID-19. As for this clone: Other nucleotide sequences from this sample produce the same CDR3.

This CDR3 comprises 14 residues. Per germline, CDR1 SGHTA and CDR2 FQGNSA. Deletions cut 5 bases from V and 3 bases from J, with 13 bases between. Patients of the Seattle cohort, enrolled during active infection, were followed longitudinally. TCRdb's copy holds only in-frame clones and misses some; the assay was immunoSEQ multiplex PCR. This sample has 300,000 to 400,000 clones, with roughly 86% found just once. This receptor was identified in a woman aged 70-85 years with COVID-19, enrolled during active disease. J is TRBJ1-1 and V is TRBV7-2; no definite D call. Material: peripheral blood. Here the CDR3 DNA reads TGTGCCAGCAGCCCCCGGCGGGGAGACACTGAAGCTTTCTTT. It is translated as CASSPRRGDTEAFF. Using reference TRBV7-2 and TRBJ1-1 for the parts outside the CDR3, the full variable domain is GAGVSQSPSNKVTEKGKDVELRCDPISGHTALYWYRQSLGQGLEFLIYFQGNSAPDKSGLPSDRFSAERTGGSVSTLTIQRTQQEDSAVYLCASSPRRGDTEAFFGQGTRLTVV.